This record covers a single T cell receptor beta chain. Data came from immunoSEQ multiplex PCR; TCRdb stores just in-frame clones and leaves some out. The sample yields about 69,000 clones, about 92% seen once. The record originates from a study of T cell changes during pregnancy in multiple sclerosis. The input for sequencing was peripheral blood, taken in the third trimester of pregnancy. This sequence was found in a female donor in good health, enrolled as a control in a pregnancy study.

The CDR3: CAWKPQGLTTVLNTEAFF. The CDR3 coding sequence is TGTGCCTGGAAGCCCCAGGGTTTAACTACCGTACTAAACACTGAAGCTTTCTTT. The rearrangement joins TRBV30 to TRBJ1-1; D is perhaps TRBD1 (5 bases). Germline values: CDR1 GTSNPN, CDR2 SVGIG (reference sequence). The CDR3 loop spans 18 amino acids. V lost 4 bases and J lost 2, with 26 bases in between. Filled out from reference TRBV30 and TRBJ1-1, the complete variable domain reads SQTIHQWPATLVQPVGSPLSLECTVEGTSNPNLYWYRQAAGRGLQLLFYSVGIGQISSEVPQNLSASRPQDRQFILSSKKLLLSDSGFYLCAWKPQGLTTVLNTEAFFGQGTRLTVV.